The T cell receptor (beta chain) under discussion was sequenced for a study of beta chain features in type 1 diabetes. The CDR3 contains 13 residues. In germline, CDR1 is SQVTM, CDR2 ANQGSEA. J was trimmed by 6 bases and V by 4 bases; bases with no gene match: 7. Points on this clone: Its antigen is not identified.

The sequenced template was cDNA made from the entire isolated RNA. The average output of naive, central memory and regulatory T cell samples was several million reads. Some clones are missing from TCRdb's copy, which holds only in-frame ones; the method was immunoSEQ multiplex PCR. The sample lists approximately 250,000 clones, roughly 17% occurring once. The study, taken as a whole, reports: Type 1 diabetes patients had fewer VDJ junction insertions and more deletions. In all four CD4+ subsets, TCRB CDR3 length was significantly, moderately reduced in type 1 diabetes. Comparison showed that naive, central memory and Treg TCRB repertoires appeared more similar among patients than among healthy donors.

The material sequenced was naive CD4+ T cells from blood. The receptor's source is a man in his thirties or forties with type 1 diabetes. The gene calls are TRBV29-1 and TRBJ2-7, with TRBD1 identical over 9 bases. The CDR3 nucleotides read TGCAGCGTTGTCACGGGACAGGGATCCGAGCAGTACTTC. Its translation: CSVVTGQGSEQYF.